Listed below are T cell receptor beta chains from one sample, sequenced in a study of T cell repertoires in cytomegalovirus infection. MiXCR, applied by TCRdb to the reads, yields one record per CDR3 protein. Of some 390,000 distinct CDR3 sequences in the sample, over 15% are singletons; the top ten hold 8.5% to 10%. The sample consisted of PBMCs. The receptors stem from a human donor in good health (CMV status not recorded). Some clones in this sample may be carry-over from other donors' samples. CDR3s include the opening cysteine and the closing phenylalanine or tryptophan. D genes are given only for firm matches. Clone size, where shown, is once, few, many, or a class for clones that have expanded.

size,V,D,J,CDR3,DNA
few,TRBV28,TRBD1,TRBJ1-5,CASRPGQNNQPQHF,TGTGCCAGCAGGCCGGGACAGAACAATCAGCCCCAGCATTTT
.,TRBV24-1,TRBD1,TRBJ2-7,CAVGGDRGGLREQYF,TGTGCCGTGGGGGGTGACAGGGGAGGCCTGCGGGAGCAGTACTTC
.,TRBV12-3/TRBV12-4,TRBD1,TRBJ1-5,CASSLVGTGQPQHF,TGTGCCAGCAGTTTGGTTGGGACAGGGCAGCCCCAGCATTTT
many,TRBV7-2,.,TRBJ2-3,CASNPRLGDTQYF,TGTGCCAGCAATCCACGACTCGGGGATACGCAGTATTTT
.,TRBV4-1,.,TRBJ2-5,CASSQVFVETQYF,TGCGCCAGCAGCCAAGTCTTCGTAGAGACCCAGTACTTC
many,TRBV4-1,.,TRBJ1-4,CASSHRVLGEKLFF,TGCGCCAGCAGCCACAGGGTATTAGGGGAAAAACTGTTTTTT
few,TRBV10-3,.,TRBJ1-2,CAISEDPRAGYTF,TGTGCCATCAGTGAGGACCCTAGAGCGGGCTACACCTTC
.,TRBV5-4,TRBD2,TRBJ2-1,CASSLRLAETNEQFF,TGTGCCAGCAGCTTGCGACTAGCGGAGACCAATGAGCAGTTCTTC
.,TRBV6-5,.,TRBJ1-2,CASSYSGSDYGYTF,TGTGCCAGCAGTTACTCAGGGTCCGACTATGGCTACACCTTC
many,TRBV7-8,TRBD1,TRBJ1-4,CASSMGTGRSNEKLFF,TGTGCCAGCAGCATGGGGACAGGAAGATCTAATGAAAAACTGTTTTTT
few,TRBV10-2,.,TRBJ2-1,CASSESGGNNEQFF,TGCGCCAGCAGTGAGTCGGGCGGGAACAATGAGCAGTTCTTC
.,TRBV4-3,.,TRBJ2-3,CASSRLANTDTQYF,TGCGCCAGCAGCCGGTTAGCGAACACAGATACGCAGTATTTT
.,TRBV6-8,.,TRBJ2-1,CASSSQVSNEQFF,TGTGCCAGCAGTTCCCAGGTTTCGAATGAGCAGTTCTTC
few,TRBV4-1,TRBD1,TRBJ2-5,CASSWGPDRVDETQYF,TGCGCCAGCAGCTGGGGCCCGGACAGGGTGGACGAGACCCAGTACTTC
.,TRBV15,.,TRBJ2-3,CATPPPLGDTQYF,TGTGCCACCCCTCCCCCCCTAGGGGATACGCAGTATTTT
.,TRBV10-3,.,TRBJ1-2,CAISSDGLRNYGYTF,TGTGCCATCAGTTCGGACGGCCTGAGAAACTATGGCTACACCTTC
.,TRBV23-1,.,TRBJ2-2,CASSQSKETGFSVGELFF,TGCGCCAGCAGTCAATCGAAAGAGACAGGTTTCTCCGTCGGGGAGCTGTTTTTT
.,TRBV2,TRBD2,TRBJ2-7,CASRAQPGLGVEQYF,TGTGCCAGCAGGGCCCAACCGGGACTAGGTGTCGAGCAGTACTTC
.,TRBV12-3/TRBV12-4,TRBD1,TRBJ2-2,CASSFQGAHGELFF,TGTGCCAGCAGTTTCCAGGGGGCTCACGGGGAGCTGTTTTTT
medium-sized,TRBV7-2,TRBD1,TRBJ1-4,CASSPPGQGNEKLFF,TGTGCCAGCAGCCCCCCGGGACAGGGTAACGAAAAACTGTTTTTT
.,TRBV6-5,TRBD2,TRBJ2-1,CASSSYRGLAGGQQFF,TGTGCCAGCAGTTCTTACAGGGGACTAGCGGGAGGTCAGCAGTTCTTC
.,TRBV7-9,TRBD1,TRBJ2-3,CASSRTGKDTQYF,TGTGCCAGCAGCAGGACAGGGAAAGATACGCAGTATTTT
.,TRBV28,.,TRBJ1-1,CASSLYGLSTEAFF,TGTGCCAGCAGTTTATACGGGTTAAGCACTGAAGCTTTCTTT
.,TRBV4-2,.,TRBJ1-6,CASSQGVHNSPLHF,TGTGCCAGCAGCCAAGGGGTCCATAATTCACCCCTCCACTTT
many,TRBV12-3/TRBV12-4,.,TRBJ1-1,CASRQPGHAKEAFF,TGTGCCAGCAGACAACCGGGACATGCAAAAGAAGCTTTCTTT